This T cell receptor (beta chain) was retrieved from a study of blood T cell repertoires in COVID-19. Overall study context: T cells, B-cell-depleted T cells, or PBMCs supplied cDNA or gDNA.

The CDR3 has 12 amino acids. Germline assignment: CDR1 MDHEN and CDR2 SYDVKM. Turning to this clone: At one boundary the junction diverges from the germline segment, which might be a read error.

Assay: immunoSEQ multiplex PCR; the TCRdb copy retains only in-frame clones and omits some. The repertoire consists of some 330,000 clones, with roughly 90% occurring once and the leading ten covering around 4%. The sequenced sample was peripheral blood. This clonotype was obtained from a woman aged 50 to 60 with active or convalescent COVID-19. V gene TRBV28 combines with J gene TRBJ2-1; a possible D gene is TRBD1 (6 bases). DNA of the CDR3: TGTGCCGGCAGGGGCCCCGAGGGTGAGCAGTTCTTC. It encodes CAGRGPEGEQFF. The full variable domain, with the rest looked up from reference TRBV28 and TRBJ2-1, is DVKVTQSSRYLVKRTGEKVFLECVQDMDHENMFWYRQDPGLGLRLIYFSYDVKMKEKGDIPEGYSVSREKKERFSLILESASTNQTSMYLCAGRGPEGEQFFGPGTRLTVL.